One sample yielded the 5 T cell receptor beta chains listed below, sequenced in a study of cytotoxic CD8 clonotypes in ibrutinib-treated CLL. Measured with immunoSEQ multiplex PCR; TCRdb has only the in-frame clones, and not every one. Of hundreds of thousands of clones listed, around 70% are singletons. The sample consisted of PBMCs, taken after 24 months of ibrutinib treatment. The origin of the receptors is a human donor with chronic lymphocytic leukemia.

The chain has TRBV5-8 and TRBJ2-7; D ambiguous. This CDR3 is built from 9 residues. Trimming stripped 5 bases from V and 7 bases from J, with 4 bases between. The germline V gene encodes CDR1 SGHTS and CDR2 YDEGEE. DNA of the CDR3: TGTGCCAGCAGGGGGGAGCAGTACTTC. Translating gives CASRGEQYF.

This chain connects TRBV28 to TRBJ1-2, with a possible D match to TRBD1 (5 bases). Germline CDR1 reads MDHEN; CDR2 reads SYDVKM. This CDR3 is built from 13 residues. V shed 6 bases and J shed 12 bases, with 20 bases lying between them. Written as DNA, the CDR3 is TGTGCCAGCAGACCCCGGGACGCGGGAGGAAACACCTTC. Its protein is CASRPRDAGGNTF.

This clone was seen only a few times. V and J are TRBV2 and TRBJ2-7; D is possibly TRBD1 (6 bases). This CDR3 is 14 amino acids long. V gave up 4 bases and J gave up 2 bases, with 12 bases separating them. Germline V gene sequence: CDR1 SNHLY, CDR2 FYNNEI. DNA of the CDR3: TGTGCCAGCAGTGGGGCAGGGGAGCCCTACGAGCAGTACTTC. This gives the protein CASSGAGEPYEQYF.

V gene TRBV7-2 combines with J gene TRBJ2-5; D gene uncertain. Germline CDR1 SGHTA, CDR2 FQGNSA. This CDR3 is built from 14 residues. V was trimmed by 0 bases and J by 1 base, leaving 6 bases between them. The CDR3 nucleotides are TGTGCCAGCAGCTTAGCGGCAGTCCAAGAGACCCAGTACTTC. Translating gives CASSLAAVQETQYF.

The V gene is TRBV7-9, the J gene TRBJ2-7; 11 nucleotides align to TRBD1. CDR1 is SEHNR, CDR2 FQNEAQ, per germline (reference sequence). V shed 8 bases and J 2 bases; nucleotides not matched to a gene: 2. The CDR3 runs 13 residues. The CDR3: CASGTGGTYEQYF. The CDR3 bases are TGTGCCAGCGGGACAGGGGGGACCTACGAGCAGTACTTC.